Listed here are 10 T cell receptor beta chains from one sample, sequenced in a study of T cell responses to AZD1222 COVID-19 vaccine. Generated by immunoSEQ multiplex PCR, the TCRdb table keeps only in-frame clones and is missing some. The sample includes 100,000 to 150,000 clones, more than 70% of them seen just once. The sequencing used peripheral blood, collected on day 0 of AZD1222 vaccination. These receptors all come from an adult in good health.

The chain joins TRBV27 to TRBJ2-1; 12 bases align to TRBD2. The CDR3 spans 19 residues. CDR1 is MNHEY and CDR2 is SMNVEV in the germline V gene (reference sequence). Losses at the gene ends were 0 bases for V and 6 bases for J; bases not matched to a gene: 12. Written as DNA, the CDR3 is TGTGCCAGCAGTTTATCGATGTTGATGCTAGCGGGAGGGAGCAATGAGCAGTTCTTC. Amino acid sequence: CASSLSMLMLAGGSNEQFF.

This clone has a handful of counts. V gene TRBV4-1 combines with J gene TRBJ1-1; D gene unclear. The germline CDR1 and CDR2 sequences are MGHRA and YSYEKL. CDR3 size: 14 residues. The V end lost 0 bases, the J end lost 0 bases, and 5 bases lay between the germline ends. CDR3 in DNA: TGCGCCAGCAGCCAAGAAACCTTGAACACTGAAGCTTTCTTT. It codes for CASSQETLNTEAFF.

On this clone itself: A read error may account for a junction end that differs from germline. CDR3 sequence reads: CTSSQVLDRNKQFF. DNA for the CDR3: TGCACCAGCAGCCAAGTACTAGATCGAAATAAGCAATTCTTC. This chain joins TRBV4-1 and TRBJ2-1; possibly TRBD2 for D (5 bases). The CDR3 totals 14 residues. Germline values: CDR1 MGHRA, CDR2 YSYEKL.

V gene TRBV10-3 combines with J gene TRBJ1-5; TRBD1 might be the D (5 bases). This CDR3 contains 14 residues. Trimming removed 11 bases at V and 0 bases at J, with 14 bases between. Germline V gene sequence: CDR1 ENHRY, CDR2 SYGVKD. The CDR3 sequence is CAVGAGISNQPQHF. In DNA, the CDR3 is TGTGCCGTCGGGGCAGGCATTAGCAATCAGCCCCAGCATTTT.

J is TRBJ2-1 and V is TRBV5-1; 7 bases are shared with TRBD2. Germline V gene data show CDR1 as SGHRS and CDR2 as YFSETQ. The CDR3 totals 16 residues. With 5 bases clipped from V and 8 bases from J, the junction kept 16 bases outside the gene matches. CDR3: CASSRITPGEGDEQFF. CDR3 bases: TGCGCCAGCAGTAGGATAACCCCGGGGGAGGGTGATGAGCAGTTCTTC.

The CDR3 coding sequence is TGTGCCAGCAGTTACAGTCCAGCGGGAGGCTACGAGCAGTACTTC. Translation: CASSYSPAGGYEQYF. The chain has TRBV27 and TRBJ2-7; 9 positions match TRBD2. Germline values: CDR1 MNHEY, CDR2 SMNVEV (reference sequence). V trimming: 4 bases; J trimming: 3 bases; junction bases outside the gene matches: 7. The CDR3 consists of 15 residues.

The CDR3 protein is CASSEALVAYEQYF. The DNA of the CDR3 is TGTGCCAGCAGTGAAGCCCTAGTGGCGTACGAGCAGTACTTC. The chain joins TRBV2 to TRBJ2-7, with D unclear. Germline values: CDR1 SNHLY, CDR2 FYNNEI. V gave up 0 bases and J gave up 4 bases, with 10 bases separating them. The CDR3 spans 14 residues.

The rearrangement uses TRBV19 and TRBJ2-5, with 10 bases matching TRBD2. V shed 0 bases, J shed 4 bases, and the junction held 5 bases outside the gene matches. The CDR3 is made up of 16 amino acids. Germline V lookup: CDR1 LNHDA, CDR2 SQIVND (reference sequence). The CDR3: CASSIDSSGSRETQYF. The CDR3 nucleotides are TGTGCCAGTAGTATAGATTCTAGCGGGAGTCGAGAGACCCAGTACTTC.

This chain connects TRBV11-3 to TRBJ2-7; 9 positions match TRBD1. Germline V gives CDR1 SGHNT, CDR2 YENEEA. J gave up 3 bases and V 1 base, and 4 bases lay outside the gene matches. The CDR3 totals 15 residues. CDR3 in DNA: TGTGCCAGCAGCTTAGTGGGACAGGGAAGCTACGAGCAGTACTTC. The encoded protein is CASSLVGQGSYEQYF.

The chain recombines TRBV9 with TRBJ2-1, with TRBD2 matching over 11 bases. Germline loops: CDR1 SGDLS, CDR2 YYNGEE. With V trimmed by 1 base and J by 6 bases, 9 bases remained unmatched. The CDR3 runs 17 residues. For the CDR3, the DNA is TGTGCCAGCAGCGTATCATTACGACTAGCGGGACTCAATGAGCAGTTCTTC. This translates into CASSVSLRLAGLNEQFF.